At least ten counts were recorded for the clone carrying this T cell receptor (beta chain). The sample originates from a study of T-cell reconstitution after alpha-beta-depleted transplantation in children. The TCRbeta library was prepared with unique molecular identifiers. TCRdb passed the PCR reads through MiXCR, listing each CDR3 protein once. The repertoire holds around 370,000 distinct CDR3 sequences, with 15% to 20% as singletons. V trimming: 5 bases; J trimming: 4 bases; junction bases outside the gene matches: 5. The CDR3 spans 14 residues. The sequence derives from a male patient under 10 years old who had a stem cell transplant for acute lymphoblastic leukemia, so the T cells may come from the graft donor. The sample here was PBMCs, mostly from graft donor cells, taken 360 days after TCRalphabeta/CD19-depleted stem cell transplant. The chain employs TRBV12-3 or TRBV12-4 and TRBJ2-5; 9 nucleotides agree with TRBD2. The CDR3 bases are TGTGCCAGCAGTCTTAGCGGGAGTGGAGAGACCCAGTACTTC. Amino acid sequence: CASSLSGSGETQYF.